This T cell receptor beta chain stems from a study of blood T cell repertoires in COVID-19. In the original processing: Estimation of nucleated cell counts relied on the amplification of reference gene primers. Method: immunoSEQ multiplex PCR; TCRdb's copy keeps in-frame clones and lacks some. The V and J calls and clone size come from that table; D and trimming were worked out from the DNA. The table has about 25,000 clones, roughly 87% seen once; the top ten hold 9.7%. V shed 1 base, J shed 4 bases, and the junction held 2 bases outside the gene matches. CDR1 is SGHVS, CDR2 FQNEAQ, per germline. CDR3 length: 14 residues.

This clonotype was sampled from a man in his sixties or seventies with acute or convalescent COVID-19. The rearrangement links TRBV7-8 to TRBJ1-2; 8 nucleotides match TRBD1. The sequenced sample was peripheral blood. The CDR3 here is CASSLGTGSYGYTF. CDR3 in DNA: TGTGCCAGCAGCTTAGGGACAGGGTCCTATGGCTACACCTTC.